What follows are 27 T cell receptor beta chains derived from one specimen sequenced in a study of cytotoxic CD8 clonotypes in ibrutinib-treated CLL (dated by TCRdb to about 2021). Per the publication, the time point label means: 20 to 30 months on ibrutinib. The library came from the immunoSEQ multiplex PCR assay. Not all clones reach the TCRdb copy of this immuneACCESS table, which keeps in-frame sequences only. Checked studies attribute under half of the gap to unresolved V genes and leave the rest unexplained. The sample includes tens of thousands of clones, with around 78% observed a single time. The ten largest clones take up roughly 22% of the sample. The sequenced sample was PBMCs, obtained after 24 months of ibrutinib treatment. These receptors all come from a human donor with chronic lymphocytic leukemia.

The V call is TRBV29-1, the J call TRBJ1-5; 7 bases line up with TRBD1. V shed 4 bases, J shed 5 bases, and the junction held 5 bases outside the gene matches. This CDR3 is built from 13 residues. Germline V gene data show CDR1 as SQVTM and CDR2 as ANQGSEA. CDR3 sequence (DNA): TGCAGCGTTGTTCCACAGGGGTATCAGCCCCAGCATTTT. Its protein is CSVVPQGYQPQHF.

This clone has just one count. The rearrangement links TRBV2 to TRBJ1-5, with D hard to call. The V end lost 6 bases, the J end lost 2 bases, and 20 bases lay between the germline ends. The CDR3 extends over 17 amino acids. The germline CDR1 and CDR2 sequences are SNHLY and FYNNEI. CDR3 nucleotide sequence: TGTGCCAGCAGGTCCCGACGGTTCGCCGGCGGCAATCAGCCCCAGCATTTT. Protein product: CASRSRRFAGGNQPQHF.

The V call is TRBV5-5, the J call TRBJ2-2; TRBD1 or TRBD2 may be the D gene (5 bases each). The germline V gene encodes CDR1 SGHKS and CDR2 YYEKEE (reference sequence). Deletions cut 0 bases from V and 4 bases from J, with 16 bases between. The CDR3 sequence is 17 residues long. The CDR3 nucleotides are TGTGCCAGCAGCTTGGGAGTTGGGGGAGTGACCACCGGGGAGCTGTTTTTT. Residues: CASSLGVGGVTTGELFF.

The chain has TRBV5-1 and TRBJ1-1; D might be TRBD1 (6 bases). The CDR3 runs 13 residues. The germline CDR1 and CDR2 sequences are SGHRS and YFSETQ. Trimming cost V 5 bases and J 4 bases, with 12 bases left between them. The DNA for the CDR3 is TGCGCCAGCAGGGTAGGGGGGAGCACTGAAGCTTTCTTT. Its protein is CASRVGGSTEAFF.

The chain joins TRBV6-1 to TRBJ2-2; the match to TRBD2 covers 11 bases. CDR1 and CDR2 from the germline V gene are MNHNS and SASEGT. The CDR3 contains 15 residues. V was pared by 8 bases and J by 4 bases, with 6 bases of the junction left unmatched. Here the CDR3 DNA reads TGTGCCAGCTCTTTTGGGACTAGCGGCACCGGGGAGCTGTTTTTT. This codes for CASSFGTSGTGELFF.

The V gene is TRBV19, the J gene TRBJ2-3, with a possible D match to TRBD2 (6 bases). V was trimmed by 1 base and J by 4 bases, leaving 6 bases between them. The CDR3 runs 13 residues. Germline-derived CDR1 and CDR2 are LNHDA and SQIVND (reference sequence). This CDR3 reads CASSIASADTQYF. CDR3 nucleotide sequence: TGTGCCAGTAGTATAGCTAGCGCAGATACGCAGTATTTT. Full variable domain (rest looked up from reference TRBV19 and TRBJ2-3): DGGITQSPKYLFRKEGQNVTLSCEQNLNHDAMYWYRQDPGQGLRLIYYSQIVNDFQKGDIAEGYSVSREKKESFPLTVTSAQKNPTAFYLCASSIASADTQYFGPGTRLTVL.

The CDR3 loop is CAWDVGPSQYNEQFF. CDR3 DNA sequence: TGTGCCTGGGACGTGGGGCCTAGCCAATACAATGAGCAGTTCTTC. This sequence joins TRBV30 and TRBJ2-1; D is tentatively TRBD1 or TRBD2 (5 bases each). Germline lookup yields CDR1 GTSNPN and CDR2 SVGIG (reference sequence). V gave up 5 bases and J gave up 4 bases, with 18 bases separating them. The CDR3 loop spans 15 amino acids.

The gene calls are TRBV19 and TRBJ2-7; no firm D call. The germline CDR1 and CDR2 sequences are LNHDA and SQIVND (reference sequence). Trimming took 4 bases from V and 3 from J, leaving 10 bases between them. There are 13 residues in the CDR3. The CDR3 protein is CASSSGLNYEQYF. DNA for the CDR3: TGTGCCAGTAGTAGTGGCCTAAACTACGAGCAGTACTTC.

The chain couples TRBV28 to TRBJ2-7; D possibly corresponds to TRBD2 (5 bases). This CDR3 comprises 16 residues. CDR1 is MDHEN, CDR2 SYDVKM, per germline. Trimming left V 6 bases short and J 4 bases short, with 22 bases between. As DNA, the CDR3 is TGTGCCAGCAGCTCCTATTCCGGGATTCAGTTTTACGAGCAGTACTTC. This encodes CASSSYSGIQFYEQYF.

This chain uses TRBV29-1 with TRBJ2-2; D is undetermined. The CDR3 is made up of 11 amino acids. V lost 1 base and J 4 bases, leaving 1 base between the germline ends. Germline CDR1 is SQVTM and CDR2 is ANQGSEA. The CDR3 coding sequence is TGCAGCGTTGAAGCCACCGGGGAGCTGTTTTTT. Its translation is CSVEATGELFF.

Written as DNA, the CDR3 is TGTGCCATCAGGACCTCGGGGGTCTACGAGCAGTACTTC. Encoded protein: CAIRTSGVYEQYF. The rearrangement uses TRBV10-3 and TRBJ2-7; a weak D match, TRBD2 (6 bases). Trimming left V 6 bases short and J 3 bases short, with 12 bases between. The CDR3 covers 13 residues. Germline lookup yields CDR1 ENHRY and CDR2 SYGVKD.

The V gene is TRBV15, the J gene TRBJ2-5; TRBD2 agrees at 8 bases. Per germline, CDR1 LNHNV and CDR2 YYDKDF (reference sequence). The length of the CDR3 is 14 residues. The ends lost 2 bases at V and 5 bases at J; junction bases unmatched: 4. As DNA, the CDR3 is TGTGCCACCAGCAGATCGGGAGGGGAGGAGACCCAGTACTTC. It translates to CATSRSGGEETQYF. The whole variable domain, filled in from reference TRBV15 and TRBJ2-5, reads DAMVIQNPRYQVTQFGKPVTLSCSQTLNHNVMYWYQQKSSQAPKLLFHYYDKDFNNEADTPDNFQSRRPNTSFCFLDIRSPGLGDTAMYLCATSRSGGEETQYFGPGTRLLVL.

The chain carries TRBV5-1 and TRBJ2-5; TRBD1 might be the D (6 bases). CDR1 is SGHRS and CDR2 is YFSETQ in the germline V gene. V lost 0 bases and J 5 bases, leaving 8 bases between the germline ends. The CDR3 runs 13 residues. DNA of the CDR3: TGCGCCAGCAGCTTGGCCAGGGGTGAGACCCAGTACTTC. Translation gives CASSLARGETQYF. The full variable domain, with the rest looked up from reference TRBV5-1 and TRBJ2-5, is KAGVTQTPRYLIKTRGQQVTLSCSPISGHRSVSWYQQTPGQGLQFLFEYFSETQRNKGNFPGRFSGRQFSNSRSEMNVSTLELGDSALYLCASSLARGETQYFGPGTRLLVL.

Notes on this clone: The identical CDR3 is also encoded by other nucleotide sequences in the sample. J is TRBJ1-1 and V is TRBV11-3; no definite D call. CDR3 length: 13 amino acids. The V end lost 1 base, the J end lost 1 base, and 4 bases lay between the germline ends. CDR1 and CDR2 (germline): SGHNT, YENEEA. CDR3 DNA: TGTGCCAGCAGCTTAGGTGGGAACACTGAAGCTTTCTTT. Encoded protein: CASSLGGNTEAFF.

The genes are TRBV6-5 and TRBJ2-1, with D uncertain. CDR3 length: 15 residues. V lost 5 bases and J 0 bases, leaving 11 bases between the germline ends. Germline assignment: CDR1 MNHEY and CDR2 SVGAGI. CDR3 nucleotide sequence: TGTGCCAGCAGTCTCGGCATCAGCTCCTACAATGAGCAGTTCTTC. It translates to CASSLGISSYNEQFF.

The J gene is TRBJ2-5, the V gene TRBV6-5; possibly TRBD1 or TRBD2 for D (5 bases each). There are 14 residues in the CDR3. Trimming left V 7 bases short and J 5 bases short, with 17 bases between. The V gene's germline CDR1 is MNHEY and CDR2 SVGAGI. CDR3 nucleotide sequence: TGTGCCAGCATCTACAGGAGGACTGGGGAGACCCAGTACTTC. This sequence encodes CASIYRRTGETQYF.

The rearrangement joins TRBV11-2 to TRBJ2-3, with D uncertain. The V gene's germline CDR1 is SGHAT and CDR2 FQNNGV. The CDR3 is 12 amino acids. V lost 1 base to trimming and J lost 7 bases, with 6 bases between them. CDR3 protein: CASSLADNTQYF. The DNA for the CDR3 is TGTGCCAGCAGCTTAGCGGATAATACGCAGTATTTT.

The CDR3 spells CATSRELAVSSYNEQFF. The CDR3 bases are TGTGCCACCAGCAGAGAGCTAGCCGTGAGCTCCTACAATGAGCAGTTCTTC. The genes are TRBV15 and TRBJ2-1, with D perhaps matching TRBD2 (5 bases). The CDR3 runs to 17 residues. The germline V and J ends were trimmed by 0 bases and 0 bases, with 12 bases remaining between them. Germline-derived CDR1 and CDR2 are LNHNV and YYDKDF (reference sequence).

The rearrangement joins TRBV5-6 to TRBJ2-7; the D is unclear. CDR3 length equals 15 residues. V was shortened by 4 bases and J by 7 bases, with 21 bases between the two germline ends. Germline CDR1 SGHDT, CDR2 YYEEEE. CDR3 DNA sequence: TGTGCCAGCAGCGTACGACTTTCCGAAGGAAGGGAGCAGTACTTC. Translating it yields CASSVRLSEGREQYF.

The table lists this clone with a count of one. The chain recombines TRBV5-1 with TRBJ1-5; 10 bases are shared with TRBD1. Germline V gives CDR1 SGHRS, CDR2 YFSETQ. The CDR3 runs to 16 residues. The junction had 5 bases not matched to a gene; V was cut back by 3 bases and J by 2 bases. The CDR3 region has the DNA TGCGCCAGCAGCTACGGGACAGGGGAGGGCAATCAGCCCCAGCATTTT. This translates into CASSYGTGEGNQPQHF.

This chain joins TRBV28 and TRBJ1-2; D unclear. Trimming cost V 6 bases and J 5 bases, with 10 bases left between them. This CDR3 is 12 amino acids long. Germline CDR1 MDHEN, CDR2 SYDVKM. The CDR3 reads CASSPPGYGYTF. The CDR3 DNA is TGTGCCAGCAGCCCCCCCGGGTATGGCTACACCTTC.

CDR3 DNA: TGTGCCAGCTCACCCGGGGGGGGTCCGTACGAGCAGTACTTC. Translating it yields CASSPGGGPYEQYF. The gene calls are TRBV18 and TRBJ2-7, with 8 bases lining up with TRBD2. The CDR3 is 14 amino acids. Germline lookup yields CDR1 KGHSH and CDR2 LQKENI. V dropped 3 bases and J dropped 4; count of bases not matched to a gene: 5. The variable domain in full, completed from reference TRBV18 and TRBJ2-7, reads NAGVMQNPRHLVRRRGQEARLRCSPMKGHSHVYWYRQLPEEGLKFMVYLQKENIIDESGMPKERFSAEFPKEGPSILRIQQVVRGDSAAYFCASSPGGGPYEQYFGPGTRLTVT.

The rearrangement links TRBV10-3 to TRBJ2-3; D is possibly TRBD1 (6 bases). This CDR3 comprises 15 residues. Trimming cost V 0 bases and J 2 bases, with 9 bases left between them. CDR1 is ENHRY and CDR2 is SYGVKD in the germline V gene. The CDR3 protein is CAISESTGLTDTQYF. DNA for the CDR3: TGTGCCATCAGTGAGTCGACAGGACTCACAGATACGCAGTATTTT.

The rearrangement links TRBV4-1 to TRBJ2-7, with TRBD1 identical over 9 bases. V shed 0 bases, J shed 2 bases, and the junction held 8 bases outside the gene matches. The CDR3 is made up of 17 amino acids. Germline CDR1 MGHRA, CDR2 YSYEKL. Here the CDR3 DNA reads TGCGCCAGCAGCCAAGATCGAGGGGACAGGGCAACCTACGAGCAGTACTTC. This gives the protein CASSQDRGDRATYEQYF.

The chain links TRBV19 to TRBJ1-5; TRBD1 agrees at 10 bases. The CDR3 covers 15 residues. Germline V gives CDR1 LNHDA, CDR2 SQIVND (reference sequence). With 5 bases clipped from V and 5 bases from J, the junction kept 6 bases outside the gene matches. The CDR3, as DNA: TGTGCCAGTAGTCCGGGACAGGGGAGACATCAGCCCCAGCATTTT. As protein: CASSPGQGRHQPQHF.

The rearrangement links TRBV6-1 to TRBJ1-1; 9 bases fit TRBD1. The length of the CDR3 is 12 residues. Germline CDR1 reads MNHNS; CDR2 reads SASEGT. Unmatched junction bases numbered 5, after V lost 8 bases and J lost 7 bases. CDR3 loop: CASEGQGDEAFF. The CDR3 region has the DNA TGTGCCAGCGAGGGACAGGGTGATGAAGCTTTCTTT.

This clone was detected a few times. The chain employs TRBV5-1 and TRBJ1-1; possibly TRBD1 for D (6 bases). The V and J ends lost 4 bases and 4 bases respectively, with 11 bases between them. Germline assignment: CDR1 SGHRS and CDR2 YFSETQ. The CDR3 is made up of 13 amino acids. The CDR3 nucleotides read TGCGCCAGCAGCCCAGGGGCGGCCACTGAAGCTTTCTTT. Translation gives CASSPGAATEAFF.